The 22 T cell receptor beta chains presented below share a single source sample, sequenced in a study of shared clonotypes between healthy human individuals. Method: immunoSEQ multiplex PCR; TCRdb's copy keeps in-frame clones and lacks some. The sample lists 2,500,000 or so clones; around 90% were seen once. Sequenced input: naive CD4+ T cells sorted from blood. This sample's subset: CD45RA+ positively selected. The receptors derive from a man aged 18 to 30 in good health.

A note on this clone: This CDR3 is also generated by other DNA sequences in the sample. V and J are TRBV19 and TRBJ2-7; the D gene is possibly TRBD1 (5 bases). V was cut by 3 bases and J by 2 bases, with 8 bases left in between. Germline CDR1 reads LNHDA; CDR2 reads SQIVND (reference sequence). This CDR3 has 13 amino acids. The CDR3 coding sequence is TGTGCCAGTAGTATTCAAGGGGCCTACGAGCAGTACTTC. Its protein product is CASSIQGAYEQYF.

This clone is a singleton in its sample. This sequence joins TRBV7-2 and TRBJ1-4, with D perhaps matching TRBD1 (6 bases). This CDR3 region has 15 residues. V was shortened by 5 bases and J by 7 bases, with 17 bases between the two germline ends. Looked up from germline, CDR1 is SGHTA and CDR2 is FQGNSA. The CDR3 sequence is CASSPRSGASEKLFF. The CDR3 region has the DNA TGTGCCAGCAGCCCTAGATCAGGGGCGAGTGAAAAACTGTTTTTT.

This chain uses TRBV9 with TRBJ2-2, with TRBD2 identical over 8 bases. The germline CDR1 and CDR2 sequences are SGDLS and YYNGEE. Trimming removed 4 bases from V and 5 bases from J; junction bases left unmatched: 13. The CDR3 has 17 residues. The CDR3 loop is CASSKSASGSGTGELFF. CDR3 in DNA: TGTGCCAGCAGCAAGTCTGCGAGCGGGAGCGGGACCGGGGAGCTGTTTTTT.

The CDR3 sequence is CASSPRDRGRDGYTF. CDR3 coding DNA: TGCGCCAGCAGCCCTCGGGACAGGGGAAGGGATGGCTACACCTTC. V is TRBV4-1 and J is TRBJ1-2, with TRBD1 identical over 10 bases. Germline trimming cut 4 bases from V and 6 bases from J; bases unmatched to any gene: 8. This CDR3 is built from 15 residues. Germline V CDR1 and CDR2: MGHRA, YSYEKL.

The rearrangement joins TRBV27 to TRBJ2-3; perhaps D is TRBD1 or TRBD2 (5 bases each). CDR1 and CDR2 from the germline V gene are MNHEY and SMNVEV (reference sequence). This CDR3 has 13 amino acids. V was cut by 5 bases and J by 7 bases, with 13 bases left in between. In DNA form, the CDR3 reads TGTGCCAGCAGTCCCGGGACCCGCCATACGCAGTATTTT. It specifies CASSPGTRHTQYF.

With respect to this clone: Other nucleotide sequences in the sample specify the same CDR3. V is TRBV7-9 and J is TRBJ2-7, with D perhaps given as TRBD1 or TRBD2 (5 bases each). Trimming took 1 base from V and 2 from J, leaving 6 bases between them. CDR3 length: 13 amino acids. Germline values: CDR1 SEHNR, CDR2 FQNEAQ (reference sequence). CDR3 bases: TGTGCCAGCAGCTTAGTGGGGGCCTACGAGCAGTACTTC. This gives the protein CASSLVGAYEQYF.

V is TRBV11-2 and J is TRBJ2-2; 8 bases line up with TRBD1. The CDR3 spans 15 residues. V shed 5 bases and J 5 bases; nucleotides not matched to a gene: 7. Germline V gives CDR1 SGHAT, CDR2 FQNNGV. The CDR3 nucleotides are TGTGCCAGCAGCGTTGGACAGGGCGGGACCGGGGAGCTGTTTTTT. Translating gives CASSVGQGGTGELFF. Full variable domain (outside the CDR3, taken from reference TRBV11-2 and TRBJ2-2): EAGVAQSPRYKIIEKRQSVAFWCNPISGHATLYWYQQILGQGPKLLIQFQNNGVVDDSQLPKDRFSAERLKGVDSTLKIQPAKLEDSAVYLCASSVGQGGTGELFFGEGSRLTVL.

The rearrangement links TRBV30 to TRBJ2-3, with D perhaps TRBD1 (6 bases). The CDR3 is 15 amino acids. Per germline, CDR1 GTSNPN and CDR2 SVGIG (reference sequence). V gave up 3 bases and J gave up 5 bases, with 18 bases separating them. This chain's CDR3 is CAWSTQGLGVDTQYF. Written as DNA, the CDR3 is TGTGCCTGGAGCACCCAGGGGCTGGGGGTAGATACGCAGTATTTT.

Concerning this clone itself: Other DNA sequences in the same sample also yield this CDR3. The chain joins TRBV2 to TRBJ2-5; 14 bases agree with TRBD2. Looked up from germline, CDR1 is SNHLY and CDR2 is FYNNEI. Trimming at V came to 8 bases and at J to 5 bases, leaving 7 bases not matched to a gene. The CDR3 is 15 amino acids. CDR3 DNA: TGTGCCAGCCGACTAGCGGGAGGGCCCGGGGAGACCCAGTACTTC. Its translation: CASRLAGGPGETQYF.

The chain carries TRBV7-9 and TRBJ2-3; D could derive from TRBD1 or TRBD2 (6 bases each). This CDR3 contains 14 residues. Germline assignment: CDR1 SEHNR and CDR2 FQNEAQ (reference sequence). V gave up 8 bases and J gave up 3 bases, with 15 bases separating them. This CDR3 reads CASLRRGSTDTQYF. CDR3 DNA sequence: TGTGCCAGCTTAAGGAGGGGGAGTACAGATACGCAGTATTTT. Full variable domain (rest looked up from reference TRBV7-9 and TRBJ2-3): DTGVSQNPRHKITKRGQNVTFRCDPISEHNRLYWYRQTLGQGPEFLTYFQNEAQLEKSRLLSDRFSAERPKGSFSTLEIQRTEQGDSAMYLCASLRRGSTDTQYFGPGTRLTVL.

The chain has TRBV6-1 and TRBJ2-1; D may be TRBD1 (6 bases). V shed 2 bases and J shed 8 bases, with 13 bases lying between them. Germline V gene sequence: CDR1 MNHNS, CDR2 SASEGT. This CDR3 has 14 amino acids. Written as DNA, the CDR3 is TGTGCCAGCAGTGAAAGGGGGAGTAGGGATGAGCAGTTCTTC. Translated, it gives CASSERGSRDEQFF.

The gene calls are TRBV6-5 and TRBJ1-6; tentatively, D is TRBD1 (6 bases). V was trimmed by 6 bases and J by 3 bases, leaving 12 bases between them. CDR3 length equals 15 residues. From germline, CDR1 is MNHEY and CDR2 SVGAGI. The CDR3 is CASRTGTNYNSPLHF. The CDR3 DNA is TGTGCCAGCAGAACCGGGACAAACTATAATTCACCCCTCCACTTT.

A note on this clone: This specimen includes other DNA sequences encoding the same CDR3. The rearrangement joins TRBV7-9 to TRBJ1-1, with no clear D. The CDR3 consists of 13 residues. V gave up 3 bases and J gave up 0 bases, with 5 bases separating them. Germline values: CDR1 SEHNR, CDR2 FQNEAQ (reference sequence). The CDR3 spells CASSFLMNTEAFF. CDR3 coding DNA: TGTGCCAGCAGCTTCCTAATGAACACTGAAGCTTTCTTT.

The chain carries TRBV19 and TRBJ1-2, with D hard to call. Trimming stripped 0 bases from V and 4 bases from J, with 9 bases between. The CDR3 is 14 residues long. The germline gives CDR1 LNHDA, CDR2 SQIVND (reference sequence). CDR3 in DNA: TGTGCCAGTAGTATAGATCTCCGGCTCTATGGCTACACCTTC. It yields the protein CASSIDLRLYGYTF.

J is TRBJ2-7 and V is TRBV5-4, with 8 bases that match TRBD2. The germline V gene has CDR1 SGHNT and CDR2 YYREEE (reference sequence). J lost 4 bases, V lost 5 bases, and 20 bases had no gene match. The CDR3 has 18 amino acids. CDR3 amino acids: CASRLGPGHNREGYEQYF. CDR3 bases: TGTGCCAGCAGGCTTGGACCGGGACATAACCGGGAGGGATACGAGCAGTACTTC.

V is TRBV10-3 and J is TRBJ2-5, with 12 nucleotides matching TRBD2. The junction had 8 bases not matched to a gene; V was cut back by 6 bases and J by 3 bases. Germline CDR1 is ENHRY and CDR2 is SYGVKD. This CDR3 is 16 amino acids long. The DNA for the CDR3 is TGTGCCATCAGCCCCGGGCTAGCGGGGGGGGAAGAGACCCAGTACTTC. This translates into CAISPGLAGGEETQYF.

The chain uses TRBV5-6 and TRBJ1-2; a possible D gene is TRBD1 (5 bases). The CDR3 length is 15 residues. The V gene lost 2 bases and the J gene lost 4 bases, with 15 bases spanning the gap. Germline CDR1 and CDR2: SGHDT and YYEEEE. The CDR3 loop reads CASSFRDLRSYGYTF. The CDR3, as DNA: TGTGCCAGCAGCTTCCGGGACTTACGGAGCTATGGCTACACCTTC.

The V gene is TRBV5-1, the J gene TRBJ1-2; D uncertain. Germline CDR1 SGHRS, CDR2 YFSETQ. The V end was cut by 2 bases, the J end by 10 bases, with 12 bases between. This CDR3 has 12 amino acids. This CDR3 reads CASSFLARNYTF. Written as DNA, the CDR3 is TGCGCCAGCAGCTTCCTCGCCAGGAACTACACCTTC.

V gene TRBV7-9 combines with J gene TRBJ2-1; 14 bases are shared with TRBD2. Germline V gives CDR1 SEHNR, CDR2 FQNEAQ (reference sequence). This CDR3 has 17 residues. Trimming took 5 bases from V and 3 from J; bases not matched to a gene: 6. The chain's CDR3 is CASSPPGLAGVYNEQFF. The CDR3 DNA sequence: TGTGCCAGCAGCCCCCCGGGACTAGCGGGAGTCTACAATGAGCAGTTCTTC.

For the CDR3, the DNA is TGTGCCAGCAGCGCCGACAGAGCCTATGGCTACACCTTC. Translating it yields CASSADRAYGYTF. V and J are TRBV2 and TRBJ1-2, with TRBD1 as a possible D gene (5 bases). In germline, CDR1 is SNHLY, CDR2 FYNNEI. Trimming stripped 6 bases from V and 4 bases from J, with 12 bases between. This CDR3 is built from 13 residues.

V is TRBV6-1 and J is TRBJ2-3; the match to TRBD1 covers 7 bases. J lost 2 bases, V lost 10 bases, and 6 bases had no gene match. Per germline, CDR1 MNHNS and CDR2 SASEGT. The CDR3 is 13 residues long. The DNA for the CDR3 is TGTGCCACACAGGGGCGGTTCACAGATACGCAGTATTTT. The encoded protein is CATQGRFTDTQYF.

The chain carries TRBV5-4 and TRBJ2-7; 7 positions agree with TRBD2. V dropped 4 bases and J dropped 3; count of bases not matched to a gene: 10. This CDR3 has 15 residues. CDR1 SGHNT and CDR2 YYREEE come from the germline V gene (reference sequence). The CDR3 loop reads CASSLSGKGNYEQYF. The CDR3 region has the DNA TGTGCCAGCAGCCTGAGCGGGAAGGGGAACTACGAGCAGTACTTC. Complete variable domain (other parts from reference TRBV5-4 and TRBJ2-7): ETGVTQSPTHLIKTRGQQVTLRCSSQSGHNTVSWYQQALGQGPQFIFQYYREEENGRGNFPPRFSGLQFPNYSSELNVNALELDDSALYLCASSLSGKGNYEQYFGPGTRLTVT.